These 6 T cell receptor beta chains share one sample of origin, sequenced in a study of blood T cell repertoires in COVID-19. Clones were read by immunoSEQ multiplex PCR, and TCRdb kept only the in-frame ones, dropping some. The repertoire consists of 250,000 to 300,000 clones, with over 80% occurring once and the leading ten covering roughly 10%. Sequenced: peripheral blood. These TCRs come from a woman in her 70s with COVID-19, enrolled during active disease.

CDR3 sequence (DNA): TGTGCCAGCAGCGAAGGACAGGGGGGTGACTATGGCTACACCTTC. This translates into CASSEGQGGDYGYTF. This chain joins TRBV11-2 and TRBJ1-2, with 10 bases that match TRBD1. CDR1 and CDR2 from the germline V gene are SGHAT and FQNNGV. The CDR3 consists of 15 residues. V dropped 5 bases and J dropped 3; count of bases not matched to a gene: 6.

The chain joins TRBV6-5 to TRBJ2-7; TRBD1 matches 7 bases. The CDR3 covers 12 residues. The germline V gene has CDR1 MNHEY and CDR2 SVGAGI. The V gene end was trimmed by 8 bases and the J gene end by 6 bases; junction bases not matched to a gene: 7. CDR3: CASFRGMGEQYF. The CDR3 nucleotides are TGTGCCAGCTTCAGGGGGATGGGCGAGCAGTACTTC.

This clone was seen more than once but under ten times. The CDR3 sequence: CASSPLLIEKLFF. Here the CDR3 DNA reads TGTGCCAGCAGCCCACTCCTGATTGAAAAACTGTTTTTT. The chain joins TRBV28 to TRBJ1-4; D unclear. The germline V gene has CDR1 MDHEN and CDR2 SYDVKM. The length of the CDR3 is 13 residues. V lost 6 bases and J 7 bases, leaving 12 bases between the germline ends.

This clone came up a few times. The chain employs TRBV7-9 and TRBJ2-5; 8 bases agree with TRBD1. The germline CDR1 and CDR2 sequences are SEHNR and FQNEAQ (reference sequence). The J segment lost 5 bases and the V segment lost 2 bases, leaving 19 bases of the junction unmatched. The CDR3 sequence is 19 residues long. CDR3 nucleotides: TGTGCCAGCAGCTTAACCCACGACCAAAGACAGGGGTTTAGGGAGACCCAGTACTTC. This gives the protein CASSLTHDQRQGFRETQYF.

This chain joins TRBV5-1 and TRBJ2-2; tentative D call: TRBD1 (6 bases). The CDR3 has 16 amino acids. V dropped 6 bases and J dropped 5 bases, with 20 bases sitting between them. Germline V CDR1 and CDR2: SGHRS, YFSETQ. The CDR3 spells CASTLTTGIITGELFF. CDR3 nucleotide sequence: TGCGCCAGCACCCTGACGACAGGAATAATAACCGGGGAGCTGTTTTTT.

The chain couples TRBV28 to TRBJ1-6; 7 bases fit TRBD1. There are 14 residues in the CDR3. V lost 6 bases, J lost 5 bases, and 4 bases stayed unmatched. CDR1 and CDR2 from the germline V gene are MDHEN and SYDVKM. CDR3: CASRLGQNNSPLHF. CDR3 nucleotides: TGTGCCAGCAGGCTGGGACAGAATAATTCACCCCTCCACTTT.